Here is one TCR beta chain with its context. Using immunoSEQ multiplex PCR, the repertoire was profiled, and TCRdb retains in-frame clones only, with some absent. Here the sample spans about 91,000 clones, 95% to 97% being singletons. The sample belongs to a study of siplizumab effects on memory and regulatory T cells. The V segment lost 6 bases and the J segment 0 bases; nucleotides outside the gene matches: 8. The CDR3 covers 15 residues. Germline V CDR1 and CDR2: MDHEN, SYDVKM. The TCR comes from a human donor in good health. This chain connects TRBV28 to TRBJ2-7; 7 bases line up with TRBD1. The source material was naive CD4+ T cells sorted from blood. The CDR3 region is CASSSGTVSSYEQYF. The CDR3 DNA is TGTGCCAGCAGCTCCGGGACAGTCTCCTCCTACGAGCAGTACTTC.